The clone carrying this TCR beta chain has more than one count but fewer than ten. As yet, its antigen is unknown. The data were taken from a study of neoadjuvant anti-PD-1 for oral cavity cancer. Notes on the study in general: Each response group had just a few patients in TCR analyses.

Trimming stripped 5 bases from V and 4 bases from J, with 8 bases between. This CDR3 contains 11 residues. Looked up from germline, CDR1 is DFQATT and CDR2 is SNEGSKA (reference sequence). Generated by immunoSEQ multiplex PCR, the TCRdb table keeps only in-frame clones and is missing some. The repertoire consists of about 42,000 clones, with 60% to 80% occurring once and the leading ten covering 4% to 5%. Regarding time point: after neoadjuvant nivolumab, at surgical resection. No culture or expansion preceded analysis of these blood cells. The chain recombines TRBV20-1 with TRBJ1-2; D remains ambiguous. The sequence was collected from a person aged 35 to 85 with oral cavity squamous cell carcinoma. The sample was PBMCs, taken after nivolumab (anti-PD-1) treatment. This chain's CDR3 is CSAPNTYGYTF. Written as DNA, the CDR3 is TGCAGTGCTCCTAATACCTATGGCTACACCTTC.